Presented here are 17 T cell receptor beta chains from one specimen sequenced in a study of identical twins. TCRdb reprocessed the 5' RACE reads via MiXCR and lists one record per CDR3 protein. The table has about 520,000 distinct CDR3 sequences, approximately 22% seen once; the top ten hold about 0.99%. This sample also appeared in a second study, on T cells expressing NK-cell markers.

Sequencing input: CD4+ T cells sorted from blood. Receptor source: a woman in her late teens or twenties in good health.

The chain joins TRBV9 to TRBJ2-3; TRBD1 agrees at 8 bases. CDR3 length: 15 amino acids. V was clipped by 4 bases and J by 2 bases; unmatched bases: 6. CDR1 is SGDLS and CDR2 is YYNGEE in the germline V gene. CDR3 in amino acids: CASSLGTGLTDTQYF. The CDR3 nucleotides are TGTGCCAGCAGCCTCGGGACAGGACTCACAGATACGCAGTATTTT.

In its sample, this clonotype was seen many times. The chain couples TRBV5-1 to TRBJ2-1; D gene unclear. Trimming stripped 0 bases from V and 4 bases from J, with 8 bases between. The germline V gene encodes CDR1 SGHRS and CDR2 YFSETQ. This CDR3 comprises 14 residues. The CDR3 coding sequence is TGCGCCAGCAGCTTGGGTCAGTCTTACAATGAGCAGTTCTTC. The encoded protein is CASSLGQSYNEQFF.

The CDR3 protein is CASSLLTGTSGHETQYF. Here the CDR3 DNA reads TGTGCCAGCAGCCTACTAACTGGGACTAGCGGGCACGAGACCCAGTACTTC. This sequence joins TRBV3-1 and TRBJ2-5, with 12 bases fitting TRBD2. CDR1 is LGHDT, CDR2 YNNKEL, per germline (reference sequence). The CDR3 is made up of 17 amino acids. Trimming removed 4 bases from V and 5 bases from J; junction bases left unmatched: 11.

The rearrangement uses TRBV7-9 and TRBJ2-1; 10 bases map to TRBD2. Germline assignment: CDR1 SEHNR and CDR2 FQNEAQ (reference sequence). The CDR3 has 16 amino acids. The ends lost 1 base at V and 8 bases at J; junction bases unmatched: 8. The CDR3 coding sequence is TGTGCCAGCAGCTTAGACGGGGCTAGCGGGAGTGATGAGCAGTTCTTC. Amino acids: CASSLDGASGSDEQFF. Using reference TRBV7-9 and TRBJ2-1 for the parts outside the CDR3, the full variable domain is DTGVSQNPRHKITKRGQNVTFRCDPISEHNRLYWYRQTLGQGPEFLTYFQNEAQLEKSRLLSDRFSAERPKGSFSTLEIQRTEQGDSAMYLCASSLDGASGSDEQFFGPGTRLTVL.

The chain has TRBV12-3 or TRBV12-4 and TRBJ1-1, with D hard to call. This CDR3 is 13 amino acids long. V lost 1 base and J 7 bases, leaving 10 bases between the germline ends. CDR3 nucleotide sequence: TGTGCCAGCAGTTTAGTACGGACCTTTGAAGCTTTCTTT. It yields the protein CASSLVRTFEAFF.

This clonotype was detected a few times. The chain joins TRBV3-1 to TRBJ1-1; D is undetermined. V lost 1 base and J 3 bases, leaving 9 bases between the germline ends. The CDR3 is 14 residues long. Germline V CDR1 and CDR2: LGHDT, YNNKEL (reference sequence). The CDR3 loop is CASSQAGRDTEAFF. The CDR3 nucleotides read TGTGCCAGCAGCCAAGCCGGGAGGGACACTGAAGCTTTCTTT. The variable domain in full, completed from reference TRBV3-1 and TRBJ1-1, reads DTAVSQTPKYLVTQMGNDKSIKCEQNLGHDTMYWYKQDSKKFLKIMFSYNNKELIINETVPNRFSPKSPDKAHLNLHINSLELGDSAVYFCASSQAGRDTEAFFGQGTRLTVV.

This chain links TRBV28 with TRBJ2-1; no reliable D call. Between the trimmed V and J ends, which lost 2 bases and 10 bases, there was a span of 9 bases. Germline V gene sequence: CDR1 MDHEN, CDR2 SYDVKM. The CDR3 length is 12 residues. The CDR3 region has the DNA TGTGCCAGCAGTTTACGGCCACACGAGCAGTTCTTC. Protein: CASSLRPHEQFF.

V usage is TRBV5-1 and J usage is TRBJ2-1; D remains ambiguous. The germline gives CDR1 SGHRS, CDR2 YFSETQ. The CDR3 loop spans 17 amino acids. Trimming removed 4 bases at V and 0 bases at J, with 17 bases between. The CDR3 DNA follows: TGCGCCAGCAGCACCCATCGCGACTTCTTCTCCTACAATGAGCAGTTCTTC. It yields the protein CASSTHRDFFSYNEQFF.

This clonotype was recorded only once. The V call is TRBV3-1, the J call TRBJ2-5; 7 bases align to TRBD1. J was trimmed by 5 bases and V by 2 bases; bases with no gene match: 11. The CDR3 covers 16 residues. CDR1 and CDR2 (germline): LGHDT, YNNKEL (reference sequence). CDR3 DNA: TGTGCCAGCAGCCAAAGGGCGACAGGGTTGCAGGAGACCCAGTACTTC. Translation: CASSQRATGLQETQYF.

The chain couples TRBV7-2 to TRBJ2-7; D not resolved. V gave up 6 bases and J gave up 4 bases, with 13 bases separating them. The CDR3 has 13 residues. Germline V gives CDR1 SGHTA, CDR2 FQGNSA. The CDR3 DNA is TGTGCCAGCAGTATTGATTACAAGTACGAGCAGTACTTC. It encodes CASSIDYKYEQYF.

This clonotype was found a few times. This chain uses TRBV12-3 or TRBV12-4 with TRBJ2-1; D is unresolved. V was cut by 6 bases and J by 4 bases, with 10 bases left in between. The CDR3 has 13 residues. The CDR3 DNA sequence: TGTGCCAGCAGCGAACAAGCTTACAATGAGCAGTTCTTC. Protein sequence: CASSEQAYNEQFF.

This clonotype has just a few counts. The chain employs TRBV27 and TRBJ2-7, with 10 bases fitting TRBD2. Germline V gene lookup returns CDR1 MNHEY and CDR2 SMNVEV (reference sequence). This CDR3 spans 13 amino acids. J lost 4 bases, V lost 6 bases, and 3 bases had no gene match. Here the CDR3 reads CASRRTSGYEQYF. Here the CDR3 DNA reads TGTGCCAGCAGGAGGACTAGCGGTTACGAGCAGTACTTC.

The rearrangement joins TRBV20-1 to TRBJ2-7; possibly TRBD1 for D (6 bases). The CDR3 totals 13 residues. V dropped 0 bases and J dropped 5 bases, with 11 bases sitting between them. Germline CDR1 and CDR2: DFQATT and SNEGSKA (reference sequence). Here the CDR3 DNA reads TGCAGTGCTAGAGATCTTGGGGGCCACGAGCAGTACTTC. Its translation: CSARDLGGHEQYF.

This clonotype was seen only a few times. This chain joins TRBV12-3 or TRBV12-4 and TRBJ2-5, with a tentative D call TRBD2 (5 bases). CDR3 length: 16 amino acids. V lost 4 bases and J lost 4, with 19 bases in between. The CDR3 nucleotides are TGTGCCAGCAGTTGGGCGAACAGACGGGAAGGAGAGACCCAGTACTTC. Residues: CASSWANRREGETQYF.

The V gene is TRBV19, the J gene TRBJ1-2; TRBD1 is a possible D gene (6 bases). V shed 9 bases and J shed 6 bases, with 17 bases lying between them. The CDR3 covers 13 residues. CDR1 LNHDA and CDR2 SQIVND come from the germline V gene (reference sequence). The CDR3 region has the DNA TGTGCCAGCCGAAGACCGGGACACAATGGCTACACCTTC. It specifies CASRRPGHNGYTF.

V gene TRBV20-1 combines with J gene TRBJ1-4, with no clear D. The V gene lost 3 bases and the J gene lost 10 bases, with 24 bases spanning the gap. Germline V lookup: CDR1 DFQATT, CDR2 SNEGSKA (reference sequence). The CDR3 extends over 16 amino acids. Here the CDR3 DNA reads TGCAGTGCTAGCCCGGACCGTGGGAAGGCCCTTGGAAAACTGTTTTTT. Translation gives CSASPDRGKALGKLFF.

This clonotype was seen a handful of times. V usage is TRBV20-1 and J usage is TRBJ2-7, with D possibly being TRBD1 or TRBD2 (5 bases each). This CDR3 contains 14 residues. CDR1 is DFQATT and CDR2 is SNEGSKA in the germline V gene (reference sequence). V was pared by 5 bases and J by 12 bases, with 26 bases between. In DNA form, the CDR3 reads TGCAGTGCTTCTCCCTCGGGGCGTAACCCCGGCAGGTACTTC. Protein product: CSASPSGRNPGRYF.